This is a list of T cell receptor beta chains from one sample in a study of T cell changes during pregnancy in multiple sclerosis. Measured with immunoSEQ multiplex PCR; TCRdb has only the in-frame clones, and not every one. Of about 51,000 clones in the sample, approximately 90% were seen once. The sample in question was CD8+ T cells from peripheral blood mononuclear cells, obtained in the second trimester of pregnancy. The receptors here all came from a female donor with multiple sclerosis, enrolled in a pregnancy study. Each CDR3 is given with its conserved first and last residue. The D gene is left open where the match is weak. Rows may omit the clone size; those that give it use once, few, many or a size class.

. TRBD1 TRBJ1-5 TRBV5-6 CASSSVGQGRQPQHF TGTGCCAGCAGCTCCGTCGGACAGGGGCGTCAGCCCCAGCATTTT
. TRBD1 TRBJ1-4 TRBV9 CASSGGGQGTTNEKLFF TGTGCCAGCAGCGGGGGGGGACAGGGGACAACTAATGAAAAACTGTTTTTT
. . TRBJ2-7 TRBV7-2 CASSLLAHEQYF TGTGCCAGCAGCTTATTGGCCCACGAGCAGTACTTC
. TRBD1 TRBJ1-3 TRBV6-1 CASSDGTGGGNTIYF TGTGCCAGCAGTGATGGGACAGGCGGTGGAAACACCATATATTTT
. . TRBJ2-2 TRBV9 CASSVTGPGELFF TGTGCCAGCAGCGTCACAGGCCCCGGGGAGCTGTTTTTT
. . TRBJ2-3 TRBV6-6 CASGGLEAQYF TGTGCCAGCGGGGGCCTGGAGGCGCAGTATTTT
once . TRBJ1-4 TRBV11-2 CASSLGGGEKLFF TGTGCCAGCAGCTTAGGGGGCGGAGAAAAACTGTTTTTT
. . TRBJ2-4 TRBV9 CASSVSNAKNIQYF TGTGCCAGCAGCGTTTCCAATGCCAAAAACATTCAGTACTTC
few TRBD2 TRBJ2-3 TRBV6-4 CASSEIAGGTDTQYF TGTGCCAGCAGTGAAATAGCGGGGGGCACAGATACGCAGTATTTT
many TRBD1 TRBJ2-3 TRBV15 CATSGGQGTTDTQYF TGTGCCACCAGCGGCGGACAGGGTACAACAGATACGCAGTATTTT
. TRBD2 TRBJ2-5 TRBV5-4 CASSLGGGQETQYF TGTGCCAGCAGCTTAGGCGGGGGCCAAGAGACCCAGTACTTC
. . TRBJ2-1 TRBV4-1 CASSQEGLDEQFF TGCGCCAGCAGCCAAGAGGGGCTAGATGAGCAGTTCTTC
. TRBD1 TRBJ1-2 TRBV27 CASSPHPTGAPSNYGYTF TGTGCCAGCAGTCCCCACCCGACAGGGGCCCCTTCTAACTATGGCTACACCTTC
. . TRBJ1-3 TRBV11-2 CASSLSQAPGNTIYF TGTGCCAGCAGCTTGAGTCAAGCCCCTGGAAACACCATATATTTT
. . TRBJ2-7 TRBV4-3 CASSQDWGLYEQYF TGCGCCAGCAGCCAAGATTGGGGACTCTACGAGCAGTACTTC
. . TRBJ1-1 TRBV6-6 CASSRQPEAFF TGTGCCAGCAGCCGACAGCCTGAAGCTTTCTTT
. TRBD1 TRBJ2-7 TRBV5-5 CASSGGQGYEQYF TGTGCCAGCAGCGGGGGACAGGGCTACGAGCAGTACTTC
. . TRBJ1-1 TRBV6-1 CASTRGWMNTEAFF TGTGCCAGCACCAGAGGGTGGATGAACACTGAAGCTTTCTTT
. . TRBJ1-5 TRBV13 CASSLGTGHQPQHF TGTGCCAGCAGCTTAGGAACAGGGCATCAGCCCCAGCATTTT
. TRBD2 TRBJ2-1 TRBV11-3 CASSLDTSGLSNEQFF TGTGCCAGCAGCTTAGATACTAGCGGTCTCTCCAATGAGCAGTTCTTC
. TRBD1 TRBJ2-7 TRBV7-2 CASSLVGTGASSYEQYF TGTGCCAGCAGCTTAGTTGGGACAGGTGCAAGCTCCTACGAGCAGTACTTC
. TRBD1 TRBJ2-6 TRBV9 CASSAPGQGVHEVLTF TGTGCCAGCAGCGCCCCCGGGCAGGGGGTTCATGAAGTCCTGACTTTC
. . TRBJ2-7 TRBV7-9 CASSGWGELHEQYF TGTGCCAGCAGCGGCTGGGGGGAGCTTCACGAGCAGTACTTC
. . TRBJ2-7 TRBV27 CASSFPVPYEQYF TGTGCCAGCAGTTTTCCTGTTCCCTACGAGCAGTACTTC
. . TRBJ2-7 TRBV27 CASRPDRPGRISDEQYF TGTGCCAGCAGGCCAGACAGGCCCGGCCGGATTTCTGACGAGCAGTACTTC
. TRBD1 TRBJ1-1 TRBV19 CATTGDVVGNTEAFF TGTGCCACCACAGGGGATGTGGTGGGGAACACTGAAGCTTTCTTT
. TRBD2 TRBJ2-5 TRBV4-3 CASSQEWASGYQETQYF TGCGCCAGCAGCCAGGAGTGGGCTAGCGGGTACCAAGAGACCCAGTACTTC
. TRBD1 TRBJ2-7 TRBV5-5 CASSPGQLNYEQYF TGTGCCAGCAGCCCGGGACAGCTGAACTACGAGCAGTACTTC
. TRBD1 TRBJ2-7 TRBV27 CASSFGTGYYEQYF TGTGCCAGCAGTTTCGGGACAGGCTACTACGAGCAGTACTTC
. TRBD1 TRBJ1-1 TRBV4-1 CASSRRKGQGNTEAFF TGCGCCAGCAGCCGACGAAAAGGACAGGGGAACACTGAAGCTTTCTTT
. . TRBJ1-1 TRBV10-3 CAISESTGLNTEAFF TGTGCCATCAGTGAGTCGACGGGATTGAACACTGAAGCTTTCTTT
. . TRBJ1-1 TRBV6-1 CASSGIGLLVDMNTEAFF TGTGCCAGCAGTGGGATCGGTTTATTGGTGGACATGAACACTGAAGCTTTCTTT
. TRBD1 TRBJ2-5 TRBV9 CASSAPQGMRETQYF TGTGCCAGCAGCGCGCCACAGGGGATGAGAGAGACCCAGTACTTC